This T cell receptor beta chain was recovered during a study of beta chain features in type 1 diabetes. Whole-study findings and limits: Individuals with type 1 diabetes displayed fewer insertions and more deletions at VDJ junctions. Using cDNA template may skew counts toward highly expressing activated cells. Patients and controls would be equally affected if PCR favored shorter templates.

Concerning this clone: Its antigen is as yet unknown.

CD4+ naive, central memory, regulatory and stem cell-like memory subsets were isolated by sorting on CD45RO/CCR7/CD25/CD127/CD95/CD27. As every portion of the isolated RNA was reverse transcribed, the sequencing read expressed TCRB transcripts. Produced via immunoSEQ multiplex PCR; TCRdb's table is partial and in-frame only. The top ten hold 0.046% of the sample, which has 430,000 or so clones, roughly 11% seen once. The sequencing sample was made of naive CD4+ T cells from blood. This TCR was recovered from a woman younger than 35 in good health.

The CDR3 DNA is TGTGCCAGCAGTCCTCGGACTAGCGGGGACTTGTCCCAGTACTTC. Translating it yields CASSPRTSGDLSQYF. The rearrangement joins TRBV2 to TRBJ2-5; TRBD2 agrees at 12 bases. CDR1 is SNHLY, CDR2 FYNNEI, per germline. Trimming cost V 5 bases and J 9 bases; bases outside gene matches: 10. The CDR3 loop spans 15 amino acids.